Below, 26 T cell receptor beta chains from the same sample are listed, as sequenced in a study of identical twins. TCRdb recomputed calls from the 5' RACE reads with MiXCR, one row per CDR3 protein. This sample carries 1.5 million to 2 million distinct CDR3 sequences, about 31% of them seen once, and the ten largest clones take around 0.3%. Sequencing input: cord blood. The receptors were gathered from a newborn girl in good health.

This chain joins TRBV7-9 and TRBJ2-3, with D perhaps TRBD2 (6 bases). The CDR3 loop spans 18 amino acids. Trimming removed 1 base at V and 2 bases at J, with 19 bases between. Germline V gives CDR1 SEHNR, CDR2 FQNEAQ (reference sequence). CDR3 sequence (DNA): TGTGCCAGCAGCTTAGTCCTTACGCGGGACCGTTCCACAGATACGCAGTATTTT. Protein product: CASSLVLTRDRSTDTQYF. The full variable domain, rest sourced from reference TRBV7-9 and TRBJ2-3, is DTGVSQNPRHKITKRGQNVTFRCDPISEHNRLYWYRQTLGQGPEFLTYFQNEAQLEKSRLLSDRFSAERPKGSFSTLEIQRTEQGDSAMYLCASSLVLTRDRSTDTQYFGPGTRLTVL.

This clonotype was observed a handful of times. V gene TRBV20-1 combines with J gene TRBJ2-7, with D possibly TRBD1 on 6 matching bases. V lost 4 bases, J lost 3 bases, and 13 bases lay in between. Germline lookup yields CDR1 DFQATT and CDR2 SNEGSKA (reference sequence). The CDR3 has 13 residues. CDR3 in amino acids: CSANRAIGYEQYF. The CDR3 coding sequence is TGCAGTGCTAACAGGGCAATCGGCTACGAGCAGTACTTC.

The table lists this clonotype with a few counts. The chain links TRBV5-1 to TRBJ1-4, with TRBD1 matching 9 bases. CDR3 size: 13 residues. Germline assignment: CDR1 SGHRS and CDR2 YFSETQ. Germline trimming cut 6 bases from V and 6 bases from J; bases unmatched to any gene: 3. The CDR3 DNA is TGCGCCAGCAAGGGACAGGGTTATGAAAAACTGTTTTTT. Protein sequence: CASKGQGYEKLFF.

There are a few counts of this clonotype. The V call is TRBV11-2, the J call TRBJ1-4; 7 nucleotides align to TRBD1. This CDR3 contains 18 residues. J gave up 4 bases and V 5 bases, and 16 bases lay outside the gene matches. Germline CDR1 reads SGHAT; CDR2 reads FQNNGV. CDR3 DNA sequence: TGTGCCAGCAGCGCCAGGGGGGTCCAAAGGGGAAATAATGAAAAACTGTTTTTT. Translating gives CASSARGVQRGNNEKLFF.

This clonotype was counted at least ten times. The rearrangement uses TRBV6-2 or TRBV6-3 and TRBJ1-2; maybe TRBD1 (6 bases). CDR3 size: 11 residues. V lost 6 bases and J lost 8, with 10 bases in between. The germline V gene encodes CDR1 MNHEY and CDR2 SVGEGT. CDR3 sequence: CASRQGGGYTF. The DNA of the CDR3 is TGTGCCAGCAGACAGGGAGGGGGCTACACCTTC.

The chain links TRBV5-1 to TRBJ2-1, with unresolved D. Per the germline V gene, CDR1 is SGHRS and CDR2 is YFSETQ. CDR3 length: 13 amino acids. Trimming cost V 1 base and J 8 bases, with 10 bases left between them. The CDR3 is CASSLYGVDEQFF. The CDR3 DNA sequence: TGCGCCAGCAGCTTGTATGGTGTCGATGAGCAGTTCTTC. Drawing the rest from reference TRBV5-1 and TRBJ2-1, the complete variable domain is KAGVTQTPRYLIKTRGQQVTLSCSPISGHRSVSWYQQTPGQGLQFLFEYFSETQRNKGNFPGRFSGRQFSNSRSEMNVSTLELGDSALYLCASSLYGVDEQFFGPGTRLTVL.

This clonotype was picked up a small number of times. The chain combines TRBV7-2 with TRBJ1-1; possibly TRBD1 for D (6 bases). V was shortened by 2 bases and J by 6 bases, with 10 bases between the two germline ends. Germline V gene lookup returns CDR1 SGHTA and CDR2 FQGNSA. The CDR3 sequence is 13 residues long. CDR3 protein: CASSLRGKAEAFF. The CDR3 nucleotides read TGTGCCAGCAGCTTAAGGGGGAAGGCTGAAGCTTTCTTT. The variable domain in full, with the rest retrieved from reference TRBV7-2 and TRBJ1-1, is GAGVSQSPSNKVTEKGKDVELRCDPISGHTALYWYRQSLGQGLEFLIYFQGNSAPDKSGLPSDRFSAERTGGSVSTLTIQRTQQEDSAVYLCASSLRGKAEAFFGQGTRLTVV.

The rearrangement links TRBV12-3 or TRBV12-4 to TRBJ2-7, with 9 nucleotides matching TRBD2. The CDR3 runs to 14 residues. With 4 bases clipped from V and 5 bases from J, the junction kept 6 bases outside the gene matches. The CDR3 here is CASSSGTSPHEQYF. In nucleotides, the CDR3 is TGTGCCAGCAGTTCCGGGACTAGCCCCCACGAGCAGTACTTC.

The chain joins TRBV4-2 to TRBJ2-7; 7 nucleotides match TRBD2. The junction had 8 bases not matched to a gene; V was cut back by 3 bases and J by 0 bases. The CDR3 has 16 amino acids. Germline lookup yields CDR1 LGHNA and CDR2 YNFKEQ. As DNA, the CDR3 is TGTGCCAGCAGCCACTGGAGCGGGGCGAGCTCCTACGAGCAGTACTTC. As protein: CASSHWSGASSYEQYF.

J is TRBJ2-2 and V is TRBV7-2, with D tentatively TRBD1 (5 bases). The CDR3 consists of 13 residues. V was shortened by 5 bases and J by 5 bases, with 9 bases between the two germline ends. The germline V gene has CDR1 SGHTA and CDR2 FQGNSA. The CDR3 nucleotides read TGTGCCAGCAGCGCTCGGACAACCGGGGAGCTGTTTTTT. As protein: CASSARTTGELFF.

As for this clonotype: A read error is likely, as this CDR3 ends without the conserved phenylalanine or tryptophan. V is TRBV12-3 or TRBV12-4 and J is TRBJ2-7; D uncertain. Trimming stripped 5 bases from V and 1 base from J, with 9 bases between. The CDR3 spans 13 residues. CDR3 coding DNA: TGTGCCAGCAGTCCGACCGAATCCTACGAGCAGTACCTC. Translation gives CASSPTESYEQYL.

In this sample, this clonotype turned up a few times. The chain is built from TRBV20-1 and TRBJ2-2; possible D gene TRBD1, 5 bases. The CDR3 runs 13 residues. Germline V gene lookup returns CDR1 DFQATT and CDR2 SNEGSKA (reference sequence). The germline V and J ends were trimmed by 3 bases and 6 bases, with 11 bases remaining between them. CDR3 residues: CSARELQAGELFF. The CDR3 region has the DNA TGCAGTGCTAGGGAATTACAGGCCGGGGAGCTGTTTTTT.

CDR3 nucleotide sequence: TGTGCCAGCGGCTGGGGGAGGACCCGCGCAGATACGCAGTATTTT. Its protein product is CASGWGRTRADTQYF. The chain employs TRBV12-3 or TRBV12-4 and TRBJ2-3; TRBD2 is a possible D gene (6 bases). There are 15 residues in the CDR3. The V gene lost 8 bases and the J gene lost 4 bases, with 19 bases spanning the gap.

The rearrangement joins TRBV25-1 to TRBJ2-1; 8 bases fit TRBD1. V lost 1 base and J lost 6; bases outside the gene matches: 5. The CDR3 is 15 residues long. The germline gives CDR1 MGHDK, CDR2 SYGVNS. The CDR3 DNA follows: TGTGCCAGCAGTGAATTTGGACAGGGTCGCAATGAGCAGTTCTTC. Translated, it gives CASSEFGQGRNEQFF.

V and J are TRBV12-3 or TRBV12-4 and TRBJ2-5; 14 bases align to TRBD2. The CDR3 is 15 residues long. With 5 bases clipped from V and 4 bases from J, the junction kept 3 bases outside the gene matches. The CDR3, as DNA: TGTGCCAGCAGTATGACTAGCGGGAGGGGAGAGACCCAGTACTTC. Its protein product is CASSMTSGRGETQYF.

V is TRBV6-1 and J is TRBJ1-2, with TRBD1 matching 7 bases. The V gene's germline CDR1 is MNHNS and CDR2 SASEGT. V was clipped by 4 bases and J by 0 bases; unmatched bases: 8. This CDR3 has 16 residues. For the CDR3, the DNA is TGTGCCAGCAGTGTGACCCGACAGGGATCTAACTATGGCTACACCTTC. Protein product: CASSVTRQGSNYGYTF.

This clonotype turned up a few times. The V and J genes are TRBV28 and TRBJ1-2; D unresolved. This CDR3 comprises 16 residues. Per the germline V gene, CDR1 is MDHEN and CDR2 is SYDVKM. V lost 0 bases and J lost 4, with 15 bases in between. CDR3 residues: CASSLWGSARFYGYTF. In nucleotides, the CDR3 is TGTGCCAGCAGTTTATGGGGGAGCGCCAGATTCTATGGCTACACCTTC.

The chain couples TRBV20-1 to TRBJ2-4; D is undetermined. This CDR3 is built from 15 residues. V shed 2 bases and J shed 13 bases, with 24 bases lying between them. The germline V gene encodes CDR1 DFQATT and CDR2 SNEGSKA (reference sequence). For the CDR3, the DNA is TGCAGTGCTAGACAGAGGCTAAGGACCCCCTACGGGCAGTACTTC. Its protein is CSARQRLRTPYGQYF.

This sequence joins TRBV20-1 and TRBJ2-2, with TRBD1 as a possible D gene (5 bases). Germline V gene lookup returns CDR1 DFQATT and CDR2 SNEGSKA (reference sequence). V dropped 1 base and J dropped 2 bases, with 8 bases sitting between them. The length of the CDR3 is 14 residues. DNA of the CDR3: TGCAGTGCTAGAGCAGGGCTAAACACCGGGGAGCTGTTTTTT. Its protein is CSARAGLNTGELFF.

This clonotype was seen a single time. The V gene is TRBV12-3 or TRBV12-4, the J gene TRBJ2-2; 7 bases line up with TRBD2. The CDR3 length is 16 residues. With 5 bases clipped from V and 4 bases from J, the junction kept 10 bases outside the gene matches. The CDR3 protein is CASSLAIAGITGELFF. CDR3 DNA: TGTGCCAGCAGTCTGGCGATAGCGGGTATCACCGGGGAGCTGTTTTTT.

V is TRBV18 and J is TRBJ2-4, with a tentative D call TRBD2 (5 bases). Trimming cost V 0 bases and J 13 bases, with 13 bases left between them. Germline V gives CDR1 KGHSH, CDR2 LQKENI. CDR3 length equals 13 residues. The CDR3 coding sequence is TGTGCCAGCTCACCACCGGGCAGGTCGGGGCAGTACTTC. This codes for CASSPPGRSGQYF.

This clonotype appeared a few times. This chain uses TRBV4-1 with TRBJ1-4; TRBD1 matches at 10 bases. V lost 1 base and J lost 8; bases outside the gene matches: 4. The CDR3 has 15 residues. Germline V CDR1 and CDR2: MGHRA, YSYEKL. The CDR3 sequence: CASSQVGQGVEKLFF. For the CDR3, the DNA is TGCGCCAGCAGCCAAGTCGGACAGGGGGTCGAAAAACTGTTTTTT.

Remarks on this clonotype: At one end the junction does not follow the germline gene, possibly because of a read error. Here the CDR3 reads CASSEARAGGRDTRYF. The CDR3 nucleotides are TGTGCCAGCAGTGAAGCGAGAGCGGGGGGACGAGATACGCGGTATTTT. The V and J genes are TRBV6-1 and TRBJ2-3; TRBD2 agrees at 9 bases. CDR3 size: 16 residues. Germline loops: CDR1 MNHNS, CDR2 SASEGT.

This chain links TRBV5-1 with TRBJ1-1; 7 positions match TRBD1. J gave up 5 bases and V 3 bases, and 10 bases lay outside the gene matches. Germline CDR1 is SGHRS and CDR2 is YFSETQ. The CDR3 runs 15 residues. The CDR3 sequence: CASSSNRGEWTEAFF. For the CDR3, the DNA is TGCGCCAGCAGCTCCAACAGGGGCGAGTGGACTGAAGCTTTCTTT. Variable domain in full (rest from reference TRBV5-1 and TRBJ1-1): KAGVTQTPRYLIKTRGQQVTLSCSPISGHRSVSWYQQTPGQGLQFLFEYFSETQRNKGNFPGRFSGRQFSNSRSEMNVSTLELGDSALYLCASSSNRGEWTEAFFGQGTRLTVV.

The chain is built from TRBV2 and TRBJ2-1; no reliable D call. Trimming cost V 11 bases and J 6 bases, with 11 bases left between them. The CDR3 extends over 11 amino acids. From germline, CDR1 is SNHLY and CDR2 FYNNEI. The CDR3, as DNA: TGTGCCGCCTTTCTGTTCAATGAGCAGTTCTTC. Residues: CAAFLFNEQFF.

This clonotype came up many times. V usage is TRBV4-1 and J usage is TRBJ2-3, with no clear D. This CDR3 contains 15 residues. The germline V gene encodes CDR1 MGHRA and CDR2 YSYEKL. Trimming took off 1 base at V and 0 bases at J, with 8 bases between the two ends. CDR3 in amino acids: CASSQVPASTDTQYF. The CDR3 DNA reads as TGCGCCAGCAGCCAAGTCCCGGCTAGCACAGATACGCAGTATTTT.